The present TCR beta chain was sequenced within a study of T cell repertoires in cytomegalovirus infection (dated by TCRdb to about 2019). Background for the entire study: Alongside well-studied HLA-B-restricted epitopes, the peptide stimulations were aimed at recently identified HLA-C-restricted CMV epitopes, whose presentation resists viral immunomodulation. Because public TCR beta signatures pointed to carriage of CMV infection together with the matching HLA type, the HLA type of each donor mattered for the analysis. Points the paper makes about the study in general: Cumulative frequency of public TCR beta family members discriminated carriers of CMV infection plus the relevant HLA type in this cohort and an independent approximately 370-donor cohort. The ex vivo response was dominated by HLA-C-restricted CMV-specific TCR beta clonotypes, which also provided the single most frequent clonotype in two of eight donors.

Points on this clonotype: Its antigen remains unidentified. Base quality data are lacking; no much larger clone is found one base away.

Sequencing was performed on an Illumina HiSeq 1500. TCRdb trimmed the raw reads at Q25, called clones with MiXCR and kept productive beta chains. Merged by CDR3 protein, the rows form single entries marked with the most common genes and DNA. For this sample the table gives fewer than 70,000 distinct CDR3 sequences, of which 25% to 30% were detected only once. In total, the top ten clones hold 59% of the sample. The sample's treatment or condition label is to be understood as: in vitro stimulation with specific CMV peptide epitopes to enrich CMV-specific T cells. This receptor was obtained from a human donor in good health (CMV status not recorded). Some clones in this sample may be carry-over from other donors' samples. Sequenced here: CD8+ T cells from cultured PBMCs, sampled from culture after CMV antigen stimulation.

The CDR3 protein is CASSLANPKGGYTF. The bases are TGTGCCAGCAGCTTAGCTAACCCCAAGGGTGGCTACACCTTC. The chain joins TRBV7-9 to TRBJ1-2; the D gene remains uncertain. The germline V gene (reference sequence) sets CDR1 to SEHNR and CDR2 to FQNEAQ. The CDR3 runs 14 amino acids, cysteine and phenylalanine included. Here the CDR3 DNA is all that survives: 42 bases in frame from base 1. Deletion took 0 bases off V and 7 bases off J, with a span of 12 bases between the germline ends.